This section outlines one TCR beta chain sequence together with its context. Which antigen it targets is not known. One base away there is no much larger clone; base qualities are not given. From V the trimming removes 5 bases and from J it removes 2 bases, while the gene matches leave 4 bases of the junction unaccounted for. The CDR3, from cysteine to phenylalanine, totals 14 residues. This entry keeps only the CDR3 DNA: 42 bases, framed from base 1. Sequences LNHDA (CDR1) and SQIVND (CDR2) are obtained from the germline V gene (reference sequence). This record comes from a study of cytomegalovirus exposure and HLA in healthy donors (dated by TCRdb to 2016 to 2017). A note on the overall study: In an earlier analysis of approximately 640 of the donors, 276 Gb of sequence data and 100 million or so unique TCR beta sequences from approximately 180 million T cells were reported. HLA typing included class I and class II loci at four-digit resolution. Genome-wide SNP genotypes for about 65% of the roughly 670 donors were used in a later genetic analysis, which treated that subset as a discovery cohort. A later analysis re-analyzed previously published TCR beta repertoires from 550 to 700 donors and added high-resolution HLA genotyping to study TCR occurrence patterns. Rather than using new phenotypic data, the later analysis identified candidate immune exposures from TCR beta sequences and from how often those sequences occurred across donors. In an earlier analysis of 587 of the donors, high-throughput TCR beta sequencing was used to judge whether each TCR beta V gene segment behaved as functional or pseudogenic. High-throughput TCR immunosequencing, statistical association of individual TCRs with disease status, and machine learning were combined to predict cytomegalovirus infection status. Along with the approximately 650-subject first cohort, a separate validation cohort of roughly 110 different subjects was used. Every discovery cohort repertoire had been produced on one sequencing platform. Typing coverage differed by locus: A, B, C, DRB1 and DQB1 were typed in about 620-630 donors, DQA1 in around 500, DPA1 in 606, and DPB1 in just under 490. The study used immunosequencing to profile the T cell repertoires of approximately 690 subjects and linked those repertoires to cytomegalovirus serostatus. The study aimed to test whether signatures of past pathogen exposure could be identified by cataloging public T cell receptors. Across roughly 420 genotyped donors of the cohort, an average of about 240,000 unique TCR beta nucleotide sequences per donor were sequenced, and approximately 17% of those sequences were non-productive. Alongside the repertoire data, information on donor age, sex, ethnicity and CMV serostatus was compiled. Roughly 5 DR-DQ haplotypes were treated as single units for association and clustering because of strong linkage in the cohort. Around 320 gigabases of sequencing data and roughly 90 million unique TCR sequences were included in an early release covering 550 to 650 HLA-typed donors. Of the roughly 420 genotyped donors, 80% to 90% were placed in the genetic ancestry cluster associated with self-reported Caucasian donors. General findings and caveats noted by the study authors: CMV serostatus was the only immune exposure information available for the cohort. Because counts were too low, fewer than 20 rarely observed V segments, including chromosome 9 orphons, were excluded from the earlier analysis of 587 of the donors. In a later analysis, the rate of TCR association differed among HLA loci, with DRB1 alleles having the most associated TCRs and HLA-C alleles having the fewest. Because the 87-base-pair reads could not distinguish some IMGT-functional V segments, including TRBV6-2 and TRBV6-3, those segments were excluded. A later analysis found that HLA-associated TCR beta chains were more clonally expanded and had lower generation probabilities than equally common non-associated chains. Broadly in line with IMGT annotations, most TCR beta V segments showed up in productive rearrangements about 87% or about 30% of the time in an earlier analysis of about 500 of the donors. The authors suggested that the approach could potentially be generalized to other disease states and immunological phenotypes. Assigning TCR associations to individual alleles was difficult when HLA alleles, especially DR and DQ, strongly co-occurred. This cohort had only TCR beta chains sequenced, and the lack of alpha or paired-chain data limited which features could be detected. In both the original and validation cohorts, the classifier was reported to diagnose cytomegalovirus status with high specificity and sensitivity. Because HLA typing was missing for some donors at each locus, association tests included only the typed subset. The presence/absence analyses assumed that sequencing depth was roughly uniform across donors, and that assumption may not be true. Specific HLA alleles were associated with over 15,000 TCR beta sequences at a false discovery rate of 0.05 in a later analysis. A later genetic analysis reported fewer N-insertions in productive TCRs among donors in an Asian-associated ancestry cluster than the roughly 720-donor mean. In a later analysis, several top co-occurrence clusters were reported to appear linked to parvovirus B19, influenza, CMV and Epstein-Barr virus. A later analysis found that most CMV-associated TCR beta chains appeared HLA-restricted, with HLA associations seemingly driven largely by CMV exposure. V-gene and J-gene trimming of TCR beta chains was associated with a missense DCLRE1C variant in a later genetic analysis, and the association was replicated in an independent cohort. Across donors, most TCR sequences were observed very rarely, whereas some public TCRs were present in many individuals. Linkage disequilibrium might explain the correlated functional status among segregating V segments, but an unknown experimental factor could not be ruled out. A further reported finding was that TCR beta sequences accurately predicted the HLA-A and HLA-B alleles for most subjects in the first cohort. In vitro tests confirmed that a few of the cytomegalovirus-associated TCR beta chains recognize cytomegalovirus antigens. The study gave a list of over 150 TCR beta chains associated with cytomegalovirus. A cluster of highly shared sequence variants was judged likely to be a technical artifact of the sequencing pipeline.

The library was prepared using the immunoSEQ multiplex PCR assay. The multiplex PCR relied on a mix of 60 forward primers for TCR Vbeta segments and 13 reverse primers for TCR Jbeta segments. Amplification of the CDR3 region of rearranged TCR beta genes was performed with a multiplex PCR assay on genomic DNA. Amplified TCR beta libraries were sequenced as 87-base-pair reads on the Illumina HiSeq System. As for the original processing: Across the 640 or so repertoires, a later analysis counted tens of millions of unique TCR beta chains, 8.5 million to 12 million of which were shared by at least two donors. Raw reads were error-corrected and collapsed into unique sequences with a nearest-neighbor algorithm that merged closely related sequences to remove PCR and sequencing errors. CDR3 sequences were aligned to IMGT reference sequences to assign V, D and J gene segments. For a sequence to be retained, a match of at least six nucleotides was required to both a V gene segment and a J gene segment. A rearrangement counted as productive if the CDR3 had no stop codons and remained in frame with V and J, and every other rearrangement counted as non-productive. CDR3 was defined according to IMGT convention as the region running from the second conserved V-encoded cysteine to the conserved J-encoded phenylalanine. In an earlier analysis of some 550 of the donors, sequences lacking an unambiguous match to a single V gene segment were excluded. An earlier analysis of fewer than 750 of the donors classified V segments as functional when productive rearrangements were above 56.7% and as segregating when the standard deviation between donors was above 5%. To diagnose cytomegalovirus status from the catalog of TCR beta chain sequences, a statistical classification framework was built. V and J gene assignment, in a later analysis, came from comparing TCR nucleotide sequences with IMGT/GENE-DB human TR gene sequences. Using the TCRdist pipeline, a later analysis assigned CDR3 sequences along with most-parsimonious VDJ recombination scenarios. In a later analysis, each TCR beta chain was defined by its CDR3 amino acid sequence together with its V-gene family, and reads without a unique V-gene family were excluded. A later analysis removed 600 or so highly shared, low-generation-probability nucleotide sequences to deal with suspected cross-contamination and a sequencing artifact. For each public chain, a later analysis derived a clonal expansion index from normalized ranks of inferred template counts within each repertoire. A later analysis computed generation probabilities with a VDJ recombination model fitted to out-of-frame rearrangements, and checked the results against IGoR. A later analysis scored TCR-TCR, TCR-HLA and TCR-CMV co-occurrence with hypergeometric tests, applying a repertoire-size bias correction to TCR pairs. To estimate false discovery rates, a later analysis permuted the HLA or CMV assignments 20 times. In a later analysis, co-occurring TCRs were grouped using DBSCAN, with TCRdist sequence similarity added in when clustering inside HLA-allele-positive subsets. Co-occurrence clustering excluded repertoires with fewer than 30,000 or more than 120,000 public chains, plus five with anomalous nucleotide sharing. Here the immuneACCESS table is served through TCRdb, limited to in-frame sequences with V and J called. Missing clones are a known gap in these copies; in checked studies unresolved V genes cover under half, and the rest lacks a known reason. The V and J calls and clone size come from that table; D and trimming were worked out from the DNA. The sample profile shows around 120,000 clones; approximately 80% of them were found once. Approximately 8.8% of the sample is taken by the ten largest.

In total, around 600 healthy bone marrow donors made up the cohort. At the time of sampling, all cohort members were nominally healthy, though unrecorded immune exposures were likely present. The donor tested CMV seropositive, placing the donor among the 310 or so seropositive members of the cohort. Each donor provided a peripheral blood sample, and peripheral blood mononuclear cells were used for TCR beta sequencing. Genomic DNA was extracted from the blood cell samples with the Qiagen DNeasy Blood Extraction Kit. The sequenced material came from PBMCs. The rearrangement joined TRBV19 to TRBJ2-3; TRBD2 aligns with 7 central bases. The receptor was isolated from a female donor in good health and CMV-seropositive. The nucleotide sequence reads TGTGCCAGTAGTCCTCGACTAGCCACAGATACGCAGTATTTT. Translated, it gives CASSPRLATDTQYF.